The entry below describes one T cell receptor beta chain. The CDR3 totals 13 residues. Germline V gene sequence: CDR1 SNHLY, CDR2 FYNNEI. V lost 7 bases and J lost 8, with 12 bases in between. This specimen belongs to a study of cytomegalovirus exposure and HLA in healthy donors. A multiplex PCR was run with 60 Vbeta primers and 13 Jbeta primers. Sequenced by immunoSEQ multiplex PCR; TCRdb stores in-frame clones only, minus some. The table includes approximately 150,000 clones, approximately 79% detected once. The clonotype originates from a man between 45 and 60 years old in good health and CMV-seropositive. Sequencing was performed on PBMCs. The chain combines TRBV2 with TRBJ1-6, with a possible D match to TRBD1 (5 bases). The DNA of the CDR3 is TGTGCCAGCACCGGCGAAGGGGATTCACCCCTCCACTTT. It translates to CASTGEGDSPLHF. Looking up the rest from reference TRBV2 and TRBJ1-6 gives the full variable domain: EPEVTQTPSHQVTQMGQEVILRCVPISNHLYFYWYRQILGQKVEFLVSFYNNEISEKSEIFDDQFSVERPDGSNFTLKIRSTKLEDSAMYFCASTGEGDSPLHFGNGTRLTVT.